The rows below give T cell receptor beta chains drawn from one sample of a study of radiotherapy plus CTLA-4 blockade in lung cancer. Clones were sequenced by immunoSEQ multiplex PCR, and TCRdb holds only the in-frame ones, with some missing. The repertoire holds about 90,000 clones, with around 83% as singletons. The sequences come from peripheral blood, collected from a patient treated with radiotherapy plus ipilimumab. The receptor source for this set is a human donor with non-small cell lung cancer that progressed on radiotherapy plus ipilimumab. The CDR3 runs from the conserved cysteine through the conserved F or W. A D gene is named only where the DNA matches it firmly. The size entry is marked missing in some rows and otherwise reads once, few, many or a size class.

>-|TRBJ2-2|-|TRBV2
TGTGCCAGCAGACCACGGGACGCCTTTACCGGGGAGCTGTTTTTT
CASRPRDAFTGELFF
>TRBD2|TRBJ2-1|-|TRBV30
TGTGCCTGGAGTGCTCCCGCACTAGCGGGAAAGCAGTTCTTC
CAWSAPALAGKQFF
>-|TRBJ2-3|-|TRBV2
TGTGCCAGCAACACCCCGACGGGGGGCAGGACAGATACGCAGTATTTT
CASNTPTGGRTDTQYF
>-|TRBJ1-5|-|TRBV28
TGTGCCAGCAGTCTGTCTGGCCTTCGGGCCCAGCATTTT
CASSLSGLRAQHF
>-|TRBJ2-6|few|TRBV5-1
TGCGCCAGCAGCTTGGCCAACTCTGGGGCCAACGTCCTGACTTTC
CASSLANSGANVLTF
>TRBD2|TRBJ2-1|-|TRBV4-2
TGTGCCAGCAGCCGGGTCGTAGGGACTAGCGGTTACAATGAGCAGTTCTTC
CASSRVVGTSGYNEQFF
>-|TRBJ1-2|-|TRBV7-2
TGTGCCAGCAGCTCGGACGGGTGGAACTATGGCTACACCTTC
CASSSDGWNYGYTF
>TRBD2|TRBJ2-7|-|TRBV6-1
TGTGCCAGCAGGTCTAGCGGGGGGCACTACGAGCAGTACTTC
CASRSSGGHYEQYF
>TRBD1|TRBJ2-7|-|TRBV6-1
TGTGCCAGCAGGTCCGGGACAGCCTACGAGCAGTACTTC
CASRSGTAYEQYF
>-|TRBJ1-1|-|TRBV5-6
TGTGCCAGCAGCTTGTCAGGACGGTTGAACACTGAAGCTTTCTTT
CASSLSGRLNTEAFF
>TRBD2|TRBJ2-3|-|TRBV9
TGTGCCAGCAGCGTAGCGGGACTAGCGGGAGGAGTAGATACGCAGTATTTT
CASSVAGLAGGVDTQYF
>-|TRBJ2-7|-|TRBV5-1
TGCGCCAGCAGCCCCAGGGGTTTGGCGTACGAGCAGTACTTC
CASSPRGLAYEQYF
>-|TRBJ2-3|-|TRBV28
TGTGCCAGCAGTTTATACCTGACAGATACGCAGTATTTT
CASSLYLTDTQYF
>-|TRBJ2-7|-|TRBV9
TGTGCCAGCAGCCCTGACGGAGCCTACGAGCAGTACTTC
CASSPDGAYEQYF
>-|TRBJ1-2|-|TRBV19
TGTGCCAGTAGATCGGGGGAGCCAGACTATGGCTACACCTTC
CASRSGEPDYGYTF
>TRBD1|TRBJ1-2|-|TRBV4-1
TGCGCCAGCAGCCAGACCTCCGGGACAGGGCGTTCCAACTATGGCTACACCTTC
CASSQTSGTGRSNYGYTF
>TRBD1|TRBJ2-2|-|TRBV2
TGTGCCAGCAGTGTTTCGCAGGGGGCCACCGGGGAGCTGTTTTTT
CASSVSQGATGELFF
>TRBD2|TRBJ2-3|few|TRBV27
TGTGCTACGCGGGGGTGGGATGTAGATACGCAGTATTTT
CATRGWDVDTQYF
>TRBD1|TRBJ2-1|-|TRBV7-2
TGTGCCAGCAGCGGCCGGAACAGGGGCGGCAATGAGCAGTTCTTC
CASSGRNRGGNEQFF
>-|TRBJ1-1|few|TRBV5-1
TGCGCCAGCAGCTCGGAGGGCCTGAACACTGAAGCTTTCTTT
CASSSEGLNTEAFF
>TRBD1|TRBJ1-1|-|TRBV4-1
TGCGCCAGCAGCCCCCGGACAGGGGTTGAAGCTTTCTTT
CASSPRTGVEAFF
>-|TRBJ1-1|-|TRBV15
TGTGCCACCAGCAGATACGGGGTGGGGAACACTGAAGCTTTCTTT
CATSRYGVGNTEAFF
>-|TRBJ2-1|-|TRBV16
TGTGCCAGCAGCCCGAGAGGGGCCGAGCAGTTCTTC
CASSPRGAEQFF
>-|TRBJ1-6|-|TRBV7-9
TGTGCCAGCAGCTTCGGGGCTGCCGCTTCTTTATATAATTCACCCCTCCACTTT
CASSFGAAASLYNSPLHF
>-|TRBJ1-5|-|TRBV2
TGTGCCAGCAGCCCCAGGGCAAGGAACAATCAGCCCCAGCATTTT
CASSPRARNNQPQHF
>-|TRBJ1-5|-|TRBV7-8
TGTGCCAGCAGCCCAACCGGGGCCGTTAATCAGCCCCAGCATTTT
CASSPTGAVNQPQHF
>TRBD2|TRBJ2-1|-|TRBV4-3
TGCGCCAGCAGCCAAGGAAGCGCGGGAGGGCCGTACAATGAGCAGTTCTTC
CASSQGSAGGPYNEQFF
>-|TRBJ2-3|-|TRBV9
TGTGCCAGCAGCGTAGGGCCAGGGACGACACAAGATACGCAGTATTTT
CASSVGPGTTQDTQYF
>TRBD1|TRBJ2-3|-|TRBV5-1
TGCGCCAGCAGCTTAGGGACAGTGGGAGATACGCAGTATTTT
CASSLGTVGDTQYF
>TRBD2|TRBJ2-1|-|TRBV5-1
TGCGCCAGCAGCTTGGGTCGGCGGGGGAGCTCCTACAATGAGCAGTTCTTC
CASSLGRRGSSYNEQFF
>-|TRBJ2-1|-|TRBV20-1
TGCAGAGTGGGGGGCTACAATGAGCAGTTCTTC
CRVGGYNEQFF
>TRBD1|TRBJ1-1|-|TRBV11-2
TGTGCCAGCAGCTTCCGCCCATTTTTGGCAGGGGGAGGCACTGAAGCTTTCTTT
CASSFRPFLAGGGTEAFF
>TRBD1|TRBJ1-2|-|TRBV5-4
TGTGCCAGCAGCGGACAGGGCCCGTCCTATGGCTACACCTTC
CASSGQGPSYGYTF
>-|TRBJ1-2|-|TRBV28
TGTGCCAGCAGGGGTTTCAGCTATGGCTACACCTTC
CASRGFSYGYTF
>-|TRBJ2-7|-|TRBV7-3
TGTGCCAGCAGCCCGGGGGGCGGTAGCTCCTACGAGCAGTACTTC
CASSPGGGSSYEQYF
>-|TRBJ2-1|-|TRBV20-1
TGCAGTGCAAAGGGTACTTTGGGGCAGTTCTTC
CSAKGTLGQFF
>-|TRBJ1-2|-|TRBV10-3
TGTGCCATCAAAGGGATGGGGGGACTTGGTGGCTACACCTTC
CAIKGMGGLGGYTF
>-|TRBJ2-5|-|TRBV11-3
TGTGCCAGCAGCCACGAGGAGACCCAGTACTTC
CASSHEETQYF
>-|TRBJ1-1|-|TRBV6-6
TGTGCCAGCAGCCAAGGTTCGGGGAACACTGAAGCTTTCTTT
CASSQGSGNTEAFF
>TRBD2|TRBJ2-1|few|TRBV4-2
TGTGCCAGCAGTCCTTCAGCGGGAGGCTCCTACAATGAGCAGTTCTTC
CASSPSAGGSYNEQFF
>-|TRBJ2-7|-|TRBV5-1
TGCGCCAGCAGGTTCACCGTGGACACGGGGGCCGAGCAGTACTTC
CASRFTVDTGAEQYF
>-|TRBJ1-1|-|TRBV6-1
TGTGCCAGCAGATCCGAGGGGGGGGCTGCTACTGAAGCTTTCTTT
CASRSEGGAATEAFF
>-|TRBJ2-1|-|TRBV7-3
TGTGCCAGCAGCACCGGGGGCAATGAGCAGTTCTTC
CASSTGGNEQFF
>TRBD1|TRBJ1-3|-|TRBV5-1
TGCGCCAGCAGCACACAGGGGGCCGAAAACACCATATATTTT
CASSTQGAENTIYF
>-|TRBJ2-3|-|TRBV11-3
TGTGCCAGCAGCTTGCTCCCGGGAGAAGGCGCAGATACGCAGTATTTT
CASSLLPGEGADTQYF
>TRBD1|TRBJ2-7|-|TRBV25-1
TGTGCCAGCAGTGAGACCAGGACAGGCTTTGAGAGGTACTTC
CASSETRTGFERYF
>-|TRBJ1-1|-|TRBV6-1
TGTGCCAGCAGTGACGTCCAGAACACTGAAGCTTTCTTT
CASSDVQNTEAFF
>-|TRBJ1-1|-|TRBV9
TGTGCCAGCAGCCCCCGTGGGGGGGCAAATACTGAAGCTTTCTTT
CASSPRGGANTEAFF
>-|TRBJ2-5|few|TRBV7-3
TGTGCCAGCAGCCCCGACAGGCAAGAGACCCAGTACTTC
CASSPDRQETQYF
>-|TRBJ1-1|-|TRBV6-5
TGTGCCAGCAGTTACTTTAGGGTGGAGACTGAAGCTTTCTTT
CASSYFRVETEAFF
>-|TRBJ2-6|-|TRBV5-6
TGTGCCAGCACAGTCTCTGGGGCCAACGTCCTGACTTTC
CASTVSGANVLTF
>-|TRBJ1-5|-|TRBV6-1
TGTGCCAGCAGTGCGGGTTGGGGCAATCAGCCCCAGCATTTT
CASSAGWGNQPQHF
>-|TRBJ1-5|-|TRBV27
TGTGCCAGCAGTTTATGGGGCAGGGGAGATCAGCCCCAGCATTTT
CASSLWGRGDQPQHF
>TRBD2|TRBJ2-5|-|TRBV2
TGTGCCAGCACCCGAGGGACTAGAAAAGAGACCCAGTACTTC
CASTRGTRKETQYF
>-|TRBJ1-2|-|TRBV29-1
TGCAGCGTTGAAGCCGACAGCTCAAACTATGGCTACACCTTC
CSVEADSSNYGYTF
>-|TRBJ1-1|-|TRBV4-3
TGCGCCAGCAGCCAAGTGCCAGGAGGGAACACTGAAGCTTTCTTT
CASSQVPGGNTEAFF